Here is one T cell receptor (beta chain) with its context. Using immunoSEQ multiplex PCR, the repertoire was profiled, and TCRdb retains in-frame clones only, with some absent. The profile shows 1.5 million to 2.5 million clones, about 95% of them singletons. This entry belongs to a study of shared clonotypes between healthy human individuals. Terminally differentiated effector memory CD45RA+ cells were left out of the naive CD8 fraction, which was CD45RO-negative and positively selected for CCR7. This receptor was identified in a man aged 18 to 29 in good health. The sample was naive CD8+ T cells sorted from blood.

The CDR3 loop reads CASSQAPGSAYEQYF. The DNA of the CDR3 is TGTGCCAGCAGCCAGGCCCCGGGGAGTGCCTACGAGCAGTACTTC. The V call is TRBV14, the J call TRBJ2-7, with a weak D call TRBD2 (5 bases). CDR1 and CDR2 (germline): SGHDN, FVKESK. This CDR3 spans 15 amino acids. V gave up 3 bases and J gave up 2 bases, with 14 bases separating them.